The clone carrying this T cell receptor (beta chain) was found a few times. CDR1 and CDR2 from the germline V gene are LGHDT and YNNKEL (reference sequence). The CDR3 contains 19 residues. V lost 6 bases and J lost 1; bases outside the gene matches: 15. This sample was taken from a study of CDR3 diversity in severe acne. One entry per CDR3 protein results from TCRdb running MiXCR on the PCR reads. The sample records 90,000 or so distinct CDR3 sequences, around 50% being singletons. Sample: blood. The receptor comes from a male donor in good health, serving as a control. The gene calls are TRBV3-1 and TRBJ2-5, with 12 bases aligning to TRBD2. CDR3 DNA: TGTGCCAGCAGTCGACTAGCGGGGGCGAATTTCGACCCCCAAGAGACCCAGTACTTC. Its protein is CASSRLAGANFDPQETQYF.